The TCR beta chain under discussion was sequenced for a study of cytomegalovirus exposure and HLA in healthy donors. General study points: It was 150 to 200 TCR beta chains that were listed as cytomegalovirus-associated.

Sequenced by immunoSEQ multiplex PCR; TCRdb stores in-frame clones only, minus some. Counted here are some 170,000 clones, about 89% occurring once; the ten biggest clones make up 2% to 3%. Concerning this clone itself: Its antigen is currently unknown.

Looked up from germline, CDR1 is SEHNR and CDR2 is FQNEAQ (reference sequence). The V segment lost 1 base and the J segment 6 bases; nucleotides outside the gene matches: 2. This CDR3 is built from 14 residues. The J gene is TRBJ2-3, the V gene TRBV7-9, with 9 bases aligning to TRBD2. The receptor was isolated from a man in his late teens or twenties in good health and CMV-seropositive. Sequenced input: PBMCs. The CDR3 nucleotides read TGTGCCAGCAGCTTAGGACTAGCGGTCGATACGCAGTATTTT. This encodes CASSLGLAVDTQYF.